By share of the sample, the clone carrying this T cell receptor beta chain is medium-sized. Sequencing used immunoSEQ multiplex PCR; TCRdb keeps in-frame clones, though not all of them. The table includes around 30,000 clones, around 87% detected once. With 4 bases removed from V and 5 bases from J, the gap between germline ends came to 32 bases. Germline V gene sequence: CDR1 MGHRA, CDR2 YSYEKL. CDR3 length: 20 amino acids. These data belong to a study of blood T cell repertoires in COVID-19. Looking at the study overall: The cDNA or gDNA used as material had been derived from T cells, B-cell-depleted T cells, or PBMCs.

Sequenced: peripheral blood. The source is a man aged 55 to 70 with active COVID-19. The chain employs TRBV4-1 and TRBJ1-2, with D tentatively TRBD1 (5 bases). CDR3 amino acids: CASSLPGGGSAEKWVYGYTF. The CDR3 DNA is TGCGCCAGCAGCCTCCCGGGGGGAGGATCGGCCGAGAAATGGGTTTATGGCTACACCTTC.